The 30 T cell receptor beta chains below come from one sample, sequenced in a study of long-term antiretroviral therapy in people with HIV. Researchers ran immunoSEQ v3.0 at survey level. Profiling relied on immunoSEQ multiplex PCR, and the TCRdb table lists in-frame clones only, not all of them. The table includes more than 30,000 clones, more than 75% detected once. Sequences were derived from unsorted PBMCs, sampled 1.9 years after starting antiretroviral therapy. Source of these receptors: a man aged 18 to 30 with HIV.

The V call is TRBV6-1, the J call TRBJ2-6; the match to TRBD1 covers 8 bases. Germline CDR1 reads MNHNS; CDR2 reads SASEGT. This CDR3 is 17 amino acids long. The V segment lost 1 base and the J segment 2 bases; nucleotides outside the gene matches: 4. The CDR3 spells CASSEVAGGAGANVLTF. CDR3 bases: TGTGCCAGCAGTGAAGTGGCAGGGGGCGCTGGGGCCAACGTCCTGACTTTC.

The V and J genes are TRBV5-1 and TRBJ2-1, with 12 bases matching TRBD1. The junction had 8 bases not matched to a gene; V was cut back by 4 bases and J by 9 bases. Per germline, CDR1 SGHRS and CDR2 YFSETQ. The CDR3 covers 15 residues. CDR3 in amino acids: CASSDPGQGASEQFF. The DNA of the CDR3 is TGCGCCAGCAGCGACCCGGGACAGGGGGCATCTGAGCAGTTCTTC.

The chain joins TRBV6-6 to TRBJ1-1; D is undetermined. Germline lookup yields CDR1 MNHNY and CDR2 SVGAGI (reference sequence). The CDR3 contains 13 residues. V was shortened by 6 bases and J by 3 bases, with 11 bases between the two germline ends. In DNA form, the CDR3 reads TGTGCCAGCAGGCCGCTAGCTGACACTGAAGCTTTCTTT. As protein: CASRPLADTEAFF.

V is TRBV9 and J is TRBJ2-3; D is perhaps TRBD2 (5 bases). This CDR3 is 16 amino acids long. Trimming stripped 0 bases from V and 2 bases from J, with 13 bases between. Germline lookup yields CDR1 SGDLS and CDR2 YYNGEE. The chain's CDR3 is CASSVGADSYTDTQYF. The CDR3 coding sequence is TGTGCCAGCAGCGTAGGCGCGGACTCTTACACAGATACGCAGTATTTT.

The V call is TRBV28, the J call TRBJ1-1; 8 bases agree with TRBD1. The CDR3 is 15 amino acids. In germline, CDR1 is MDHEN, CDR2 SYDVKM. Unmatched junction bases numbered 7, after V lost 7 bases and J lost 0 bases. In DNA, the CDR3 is TGTGCCAGCAAGAGGGACAGGAAACTGAACACTGAAGCTTTCTTT. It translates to CASKRDRKLNTEAFF.

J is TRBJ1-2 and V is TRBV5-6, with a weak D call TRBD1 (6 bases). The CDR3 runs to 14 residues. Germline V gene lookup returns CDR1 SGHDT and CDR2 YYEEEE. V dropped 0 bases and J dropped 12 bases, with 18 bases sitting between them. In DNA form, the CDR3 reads TGTGCCAGCAGCTTGGTTCCTACAGGGTCGGCGCACACCTTC. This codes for CASSLVPTGSAHTF.

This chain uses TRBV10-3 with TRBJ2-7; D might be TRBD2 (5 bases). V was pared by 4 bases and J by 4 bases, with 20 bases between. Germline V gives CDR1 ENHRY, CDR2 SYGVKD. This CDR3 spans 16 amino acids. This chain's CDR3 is CAISVGLGELSYEQYF. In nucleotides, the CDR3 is TGTGCCATCAGTGTTGGTCTCGGGGAACTTTCGTACGAGCAGTACTTC.

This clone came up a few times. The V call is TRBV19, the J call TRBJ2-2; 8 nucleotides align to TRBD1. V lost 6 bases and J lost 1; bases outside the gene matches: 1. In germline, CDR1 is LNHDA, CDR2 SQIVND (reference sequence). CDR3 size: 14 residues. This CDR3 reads CASRTGGNTGELFF. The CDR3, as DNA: TGTGCCAGTAGAACAGGGGGGAACACCGGGGAGCTGTTTTTT.

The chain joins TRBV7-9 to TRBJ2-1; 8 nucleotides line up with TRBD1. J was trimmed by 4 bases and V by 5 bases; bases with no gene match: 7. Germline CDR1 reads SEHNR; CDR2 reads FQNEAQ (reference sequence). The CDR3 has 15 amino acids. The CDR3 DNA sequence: TGTGCCAGCAGCACAAGACAGGGGTCTTACAATGAGCAGTTCTTC. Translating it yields CASSTRQGSYNEQFF.

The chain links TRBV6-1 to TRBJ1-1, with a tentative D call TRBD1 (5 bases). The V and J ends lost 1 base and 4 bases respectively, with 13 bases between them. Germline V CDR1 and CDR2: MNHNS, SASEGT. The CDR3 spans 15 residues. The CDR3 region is CASSEEGWGPTEAFF. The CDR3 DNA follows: TGTGCCAGCAGTGAAGAAGGCTGGGGCCCCACTGAAGCTTTCTTT.

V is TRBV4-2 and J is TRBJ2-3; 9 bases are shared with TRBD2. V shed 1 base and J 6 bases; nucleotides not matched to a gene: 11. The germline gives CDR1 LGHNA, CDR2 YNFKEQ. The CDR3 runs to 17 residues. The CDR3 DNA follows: TGTGCCAGCAGCCAAGTTAGCGGGGGCCAGGCGAGGGATACGCAGTATTTT. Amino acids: CASSQVSGGQARDTQYF.

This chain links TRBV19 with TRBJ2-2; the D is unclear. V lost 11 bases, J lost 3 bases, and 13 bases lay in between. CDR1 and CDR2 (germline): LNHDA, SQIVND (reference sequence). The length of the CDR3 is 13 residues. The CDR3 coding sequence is TGTGCCGGTCAGTCCCTCGACACCGGGGAGCTGTTTTTT. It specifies CAGQSLDTGELFF.

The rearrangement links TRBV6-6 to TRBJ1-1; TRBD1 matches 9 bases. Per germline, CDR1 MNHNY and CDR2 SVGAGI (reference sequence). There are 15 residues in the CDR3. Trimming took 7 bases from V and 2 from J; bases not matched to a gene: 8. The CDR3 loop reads CASTKQGARNTEAFF. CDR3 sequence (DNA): TGTGCCAGCACAAAACAGGGGGCGCGTAACACTGAAGCTTTCTTT.

The CDR3 region is CASSLETGWTRTDTQYF. CDR3 coding DNA: TGCGCCAGCAGCTTGGAGACGGGGTGGACCAGGACAGATACGCAGTATTTT. J is TRBJ2-3 and V is TRBV5-1; D is possibly TRBD2 (5 bases). The CDR3 totals 17 residues. V gave up 0 bases and J gave up 3 bases, with 17 bases separating them. The V gene's germline CDR1 is SGHRS and CDR2 YFSETQ.

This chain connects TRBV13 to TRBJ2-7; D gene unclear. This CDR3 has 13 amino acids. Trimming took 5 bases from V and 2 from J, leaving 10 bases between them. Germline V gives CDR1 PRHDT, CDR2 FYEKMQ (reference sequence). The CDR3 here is CASSRTRTYEQYF. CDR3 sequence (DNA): TGTGCCAGCAGCCGAACTCGAACCTACGAGCAGTACTTC.

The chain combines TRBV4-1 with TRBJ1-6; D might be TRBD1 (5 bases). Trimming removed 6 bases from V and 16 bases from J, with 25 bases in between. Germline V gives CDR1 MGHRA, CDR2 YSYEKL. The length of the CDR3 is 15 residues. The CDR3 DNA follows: TGCGCCAGCAGTTTCGGGGTTGTCCAACAGGAGCCACTCCACTTT. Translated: CASSFGVVQQEPLHF.

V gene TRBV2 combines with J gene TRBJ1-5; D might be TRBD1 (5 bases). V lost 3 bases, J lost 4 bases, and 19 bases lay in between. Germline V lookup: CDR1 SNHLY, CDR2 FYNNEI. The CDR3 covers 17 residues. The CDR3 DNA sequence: TGTGCCAGCAGTGAGGCCCCCATGGGGGTAGGAAATCAGCCCCAGCATTTT. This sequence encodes CASSEAPMGVGNQPQHF.

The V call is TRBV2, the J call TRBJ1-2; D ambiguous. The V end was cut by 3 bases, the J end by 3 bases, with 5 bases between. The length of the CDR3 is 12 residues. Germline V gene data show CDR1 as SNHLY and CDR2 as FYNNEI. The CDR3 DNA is TGTGCCAGCAGTGACGGAGACTATGGCTACACCTTC. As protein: CASSDGDYGYTF.

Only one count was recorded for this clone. Here the CDR3 DNA reads TGTGCCAGCAGTGGCTTTACAGGGGGCGGCACTGAAGCTTTCTTT. It yields the protein CASSGFTGGGTEAFF. This sequence joins TRBV6-1 and TRBJ1-1; 9 bases fit TRBD1. Germline CDR1 and CDR2: MNHNS and SASEGT. The junction had 7 bases not matched to a gene; V was cut back by 4 bases and J by 4 bases. The CDR3 has 15 amino acids.

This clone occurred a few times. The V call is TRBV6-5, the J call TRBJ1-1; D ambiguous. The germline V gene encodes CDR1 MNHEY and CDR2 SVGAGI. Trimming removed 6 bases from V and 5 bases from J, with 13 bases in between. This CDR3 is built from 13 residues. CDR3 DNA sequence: TGTGCCAGCAGCCAATTCCCACGGACTGAAGCTTTCTTT. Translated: CASSQFPRTEAFF.

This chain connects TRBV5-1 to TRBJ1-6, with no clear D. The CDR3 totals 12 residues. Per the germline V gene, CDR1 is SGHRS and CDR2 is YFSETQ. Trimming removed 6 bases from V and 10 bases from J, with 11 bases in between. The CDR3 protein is CASKSGGSPLHF. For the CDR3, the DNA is TGCGCCAGCAAGTCGGGAGGCTCACCCCTCCACTTT.

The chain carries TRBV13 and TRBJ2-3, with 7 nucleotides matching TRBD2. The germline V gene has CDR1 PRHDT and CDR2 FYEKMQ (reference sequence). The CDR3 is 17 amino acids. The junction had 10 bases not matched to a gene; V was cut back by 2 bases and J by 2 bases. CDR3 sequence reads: CASSLWQSGALTDTQYF. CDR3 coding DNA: TGTGCCAGCAGCTTATGGCAAAGCGGGGCGCTCACAGATACGCAGTATTTT. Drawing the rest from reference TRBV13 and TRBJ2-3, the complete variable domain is AAGVIQSPRHLIKEKRETATLKCYPIPRHDTVYWYQQGPGQDPQFLISFYEKMQSDKGSIPDRFSAQQFSDYHSELNMSSLELGDSALYFCASSLWQSGALTDTQYFGPGTRLTVL.

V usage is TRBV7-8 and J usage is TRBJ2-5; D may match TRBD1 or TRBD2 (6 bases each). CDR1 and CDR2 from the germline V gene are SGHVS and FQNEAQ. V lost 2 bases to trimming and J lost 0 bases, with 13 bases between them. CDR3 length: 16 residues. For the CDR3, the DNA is TGTGCCAGCAGCTTAATGTGGGGGGCTGACCAAGAGACCCAGTACTTC. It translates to CASSLMWGADQETQYF.

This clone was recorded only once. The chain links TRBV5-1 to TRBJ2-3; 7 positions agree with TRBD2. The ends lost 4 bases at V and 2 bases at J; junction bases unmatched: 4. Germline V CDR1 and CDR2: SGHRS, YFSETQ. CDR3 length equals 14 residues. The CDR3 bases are TGCGCCAGCAGCGGGGGGGACTACACAGATACGCAGTATTTT. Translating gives CASSGGDYTDTQYF.

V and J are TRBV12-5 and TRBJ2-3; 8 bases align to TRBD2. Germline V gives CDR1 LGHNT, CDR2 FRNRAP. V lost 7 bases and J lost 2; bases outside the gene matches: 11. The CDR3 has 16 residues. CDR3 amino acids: CASAPIGTSVTDTQYF. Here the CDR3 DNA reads TGTGCTAGTGCTCCTATCGGGACTAGTGTCACAGATACGCAGTATTTT.

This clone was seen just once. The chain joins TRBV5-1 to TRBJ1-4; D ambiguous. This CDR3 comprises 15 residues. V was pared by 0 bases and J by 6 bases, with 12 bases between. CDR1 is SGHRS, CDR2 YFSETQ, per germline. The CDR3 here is CASSLDSPRDEKLFF. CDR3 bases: TGCGCCAGCAGCTTGGACAGCCCTAGGGATGAAAAACTGTTTTTT.

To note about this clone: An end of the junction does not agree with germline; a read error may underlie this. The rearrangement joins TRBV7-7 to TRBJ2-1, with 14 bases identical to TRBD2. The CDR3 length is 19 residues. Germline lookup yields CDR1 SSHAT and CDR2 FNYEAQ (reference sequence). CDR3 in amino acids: CASSLEAPTSGGAHNEQFF. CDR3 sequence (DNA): TGTGCTAGCAGCTTAGAGGCCCCGACTAGCGGGGGGGCCCACAATGAGCAGTTCTTC.

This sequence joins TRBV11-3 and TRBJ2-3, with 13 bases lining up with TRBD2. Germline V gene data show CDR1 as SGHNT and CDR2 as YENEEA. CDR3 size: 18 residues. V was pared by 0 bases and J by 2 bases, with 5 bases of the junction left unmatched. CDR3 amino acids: CASSLDPGLAGNTDTQYF. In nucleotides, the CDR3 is TGTGCCAGCAGCTTAGACCCGGGACTAGCGGGAAACACAGATACGCAGTATTTT. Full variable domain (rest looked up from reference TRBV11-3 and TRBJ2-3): EAGVVQSPRYKIIEKKQPVAFWCNPISGHNTLYWYLQNLGQGPELLIRYENEEAVDDSQLPKDRFSAERLKGVDSTLKIQPAELGDSAVYLCASSLDPGLAGNTDTQYFGPGTRLTVL.

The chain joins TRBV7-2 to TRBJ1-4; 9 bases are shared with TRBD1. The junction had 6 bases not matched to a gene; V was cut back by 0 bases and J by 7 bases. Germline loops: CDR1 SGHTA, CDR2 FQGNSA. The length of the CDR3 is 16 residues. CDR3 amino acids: CASSLAPGQGSEKLFF. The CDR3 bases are TGTGCCAGCAGCTTAGCGCCGGGACAGGGCAGTGAAAAACTGTTTTTT.

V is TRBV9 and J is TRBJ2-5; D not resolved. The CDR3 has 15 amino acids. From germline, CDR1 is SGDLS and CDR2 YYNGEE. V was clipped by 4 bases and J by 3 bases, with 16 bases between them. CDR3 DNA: TGTGCCAGCAGCCGAGTAGGGCTGTTAGAAGAGACCCAGTACTTC. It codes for CASSRVGLLEETQYF. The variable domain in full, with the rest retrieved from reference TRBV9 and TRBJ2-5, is DSGVTQTPKHLITATGQRVTLRCSPRSGDLSVYWYQQSLDQGLQFLIQYYNGEERAKGNILERFSAQQFPDLHSELNLSSLELGDSALYFCASSRVGLLEETQYFGPGTRLLVL.